The rows below give T cell receptor beta chains drawn from one sample of a study of blood T cell repertoires in COVID-19. Produced via immunoSEQ multiplex PCR; TCRdb's table is partial and in-frame only. The sample lists more than 40,000 clones, over 75% occurring once. Specimen: peripheral blood. The source is a man in his fifties with active COVID-19. Both conserved end residues are trimmed from each CDR3. Fields, in order: J gene, V gene, CDR3 protein.

TRBJ1-6,TRBV7-2,ASTLPTSTPLH
TRBJ1-2,TRBV9,ASSSQGADYGYT
TRBJ2-3,TRBV5-1,ASSLIATGTDTQY
TRBJ1-1,TRBV18,ASSPTGGGEAF
TRBJ1-5,TRBV3-1/TRBV3-2,ASSQDSAPRPNQPQH
TRBJ1-2,TRBV6-1,ASSEEAQGVFGGGYT
TRBJ1-2,TRBV11-2,ASSMTGTGGYGYT
TRBJ1-1,TRBV2,ASSEQGRGTEAF
TRBJ1-1,TRBV6-2/TRBV6-3,ASSYDAWGTNTEAF
TRBJ1-1,TRBV5-1,ASSGRGGWGNTEAF
TRBJ1-1,TRBV11-2,ASGRGSDEAF
TRBJ1-1,TRBV9,ASSEAPKDYEAF
TRBJ2-5,TRBV3-1/TRBV3-2,ASSLAGDSETQY
TRBJ2-1,TRBV20-1,SASLLSSSYNEQF
TRBJ2-6,TRBV7-2,ASSLASQGANVLT
TRBJ1-2,TRBV3-1/TRBV3-2,ASSPQTGFSNYGYT
TRBJ1-2,TRBV27,ASSPAGGGYGYT
TRBJ1-3,TRBV4-1,ASSQDQVPGNTIY
TRBJ1-4,TRBV7-2,ASSLGGAGVNEKLF
TRBJ2-3,TRBV2,ASSDPRRGADTQY
TRBJ2-1,TRBV5-1,ASSLMGTTSGNEQF
TRBJ1-2,TRBV7-8,ASSSKAGSPKDGYT
TRBJ2-3,TRBV4-3,ASSQETGTDTQY
TRBJ1-1,TRBV6-5,ASGGTGFEAEAF
TRBJ1-2,TRBV5-1,ASSLSRGLFSGYT
TRBJ2-7,TRBV6-2/TRBV6-3,ASSSGESSYEQY
TRBJ2-1,TRBV4-1,ASSPRLAFEGYNEQF
TRBJ1-1,TRBV5-6,ASRFRGPLTEAF
TRBJ1-6,TRBV10-3,AVASSYNSPLH
TRBJ2-7,TRBV9,ASSNSGGREQY
TRBJ2-7,TRBV11-3,ASKAWSPTGEQY
TRBJ2-2,TRBV6-2/TRBV6-3,ASSFWGLAGANTGELF
TRBJ2-3,TRBV4-1,ASSPSGTSSDTQY
TRBJ2-3,TRBV27,ASSLSRGTTLTDTQY
TRBJ2-1,TRBV7-3,ASSLTFGGSGRAGEQF
TRBJ2-7,TRBV6-2/TRBV6-3,ASSRTSSTDYEQY
TRBJ1-2,TRBV6-2/TRBV6-3,ASSPLGAWEDGYT
TRBJ1-2,TRBV7-2,ASSPYLAVGYT
TRBJ2-1,TRBV28,ASNSPLAGSYNEQF
TRBJ2-1,TRBV9,ASSPSEQF
TRBJ1-5,TRBV7-6,ASSLAPTGANQPQH
TRBJ2-1,TRBV3-1/TRBV3-2,ASSQNSGFSYNEQF
TRBJ1-2,TRBV30,AWSGGQGVYGYT
TRBJ1-1,TRBV19,ASHHQGTNTEAF
TRBJ1-5,TRBV20-1,SASSGHSNQPQH
TRBJ1-1,TRBV19,ASSLRVSPEAF